One T cell receptor beta chain is described in this entry. Amplification of TCR alpha and beta CDR3 regions from RNA used iRepertoire nested multiplex PCR. Tissue mRNA or PBMC total RNA, 100-400 ng, went into one-step reverse transcription and amplification. Each CDR3 protein gets one entry after TCRdb re-called the multiplex PCR reads with MiXCR. The table has fewer than 500,000 distinct CDR3 sequences, roughly two fifths seen once. The record originates from a study of glioma-infiltrating T cells. At the level of the study: Before surgery, glioma patients received dexamethasone for at most six days.

V trimming: 8 bases; J trimming: 4 bases; junction bases outside the gene matches: 5. This CDR3 is 13 amino acids long. Looked up from germline, CDR1 is MNHNS and CDR2 is SASEGT. This chain joins TRBV6-1 and TRBJ2-4, with 7 bases matching TRBD1. Material for sequencing was glioma tissue, nonneoplastic brain tissue, or PBMCs (not recorded which). The receptor was derived from a human donor with low-grade glioma or glioblastoma, undergoing nonglioma brain surgery, or in good health (not recorded which). This chain's CDR3 is CASARDSKNIQYF. CDR3 nucleotide sequence: TGTGCCAGCGCTAGGGACAGTAAAAACATTCAGTACTTC.